Many counts were recorded for the clone carrying this T cell receptor (beta chain). The 5'RACE template-switching step produced TCR cDNA and added a universal primer site and UMIs. TCRdb used MiXCR to reprocess the 5' RACE reads, holding one entry per CDR3 protein. In the table there are about 160,000 distinct CDR3 sequences, 6% to 7.5% of which are singletons. This sample was taken from a study of T cells after yellow fever vaccination. Looking at the study overall: In the case of low-cell-number fractions, SMART-Seq v4 Ultra Low Input was used for preparation.

CDR3 size: 14 residues. Germline V gene sequence: CDR1 DFQATT, CDR2 SNEGSKA (reference sequence). The V end lost 4 bases, the J end lost 3 bases, and 16 bases lay between the germline ends. Sequenced here: CD4+ T cells sorted from PBMCs, sampled 5 to 6 days after the first yellow fever vaccination. The sequence derives from a man aged 18 to 35 who received the YFV17D yellow fever vaccine. This sequence joins TRBV20-1 and TRBJ2-7, with a possible D match to TRBD2 (7 bases). The CDR3 protein is CSAIPGGGSYEQYV. DNA for the CDR3: TGCAGTGCTATACCAGGCGGGGGCAGCTACGAGCAGTACGTC.